Listed here are 14 T cell receptor beta chains from one sample, sequenced in a study of CD8 T cells in Susac syndrome. A quantity of about 0.5 to 1 ug RNA underwent reverse transcription using random hexamers. TCRdb independently ran MiXCR on the immunoSEQ multiplex PCR reads; one entry per CDR3 protein. The top ten clones hold 0.13% of a sample with 160,000 or so distinct CDR3 sequences, roughly 95% of them seen once. Sequencing was carried out using CD4+ T cells from PBMCs. These TCRs come from a human donor in good health.

The rearrangement links TRBV29-1 to TRBJ2-7, with 7 bases that match TRBD2. The J segment lost 7 bases and the V segment lost 4 bases, leaving 16 bases of the junction unmatched. CDR1 is SQVTM and CDR2 is ANQGSEA in the germline V gene. The CDR3 covers 15 residues. The CDR3 coding sequence is TGCAGCGTTGGGACTGGCGCCCCCCTCGGGGGGGAGCAGTACTTC. Translating it yields CSVGTGAPLGGEQYF.

V and J are TRBV18 and TRBJ2-2, with a possible D match to TRBD1 (6 bases). This CDR3 comprises 16 residues. Germline V gives CDR1 KGHSH, CDR2 LQKENI. V gave up 3 bases and J gave up 4 bases, with 15 bases separating them. The CDR3 DNA sequence: TGTGCCAGCTCACCCGGCAGGGGCGGTCGCACCGGGGAGCTGTTTTTT. This gives the protein CASSPGRGGRTGELFF. The variable domain in full, with the rest retrieved from reference TRBV18 and TRBJ2-2, is NAGVMQNPRHLVRRRGQEARLRCSPMKGHSHVYWYRQLPEEGLKFMVYLQKENIIDESGMPKERFSAEFPKEGPSILRIQQVVRGDSAAYFCASSPGRGGRTGELFFGEGSRLTVL.

The chain combines TRBV20-1 with TRBJ2-5; 10 bases agree with TRBD2. The CDR3 covers 13 residues. CDR1 and CDR2 from the germline V gene are DFQATT and SNEGSKA (reference sequence). V was pared by 3 bases and J by 3 bases, with 1 base of the junction left unmatched. The chain's CDR3 is CSASGTSEETQYF. The CDR3 DNA is TGCAGTGCTAGTGGGACTAGCGAAGAGACCCAGTACTTC.

The rearrangement links TRBV29-1 to TRBJ2-5, with D tentatively TRBD2 (5 bases). V was clipped by 7 bases and J by 5 bases, with 8 bases between them. There are 10 residues in the CDR3. CDR1 is SQVTM, CDR2 ANQGSEA, per germline. DNA for the CDR3: TGCAGCGCGAGGGCGGAGACCCAGTACTTC. Translation: CSARAETQYF.

This clonotype was picked up a small number of times. The chain joins TRBV19 to TRBJ1-2, with D perhaps TRBD1 (6 bases). The germline CDR1 and CDR2 sequences are LNHDA and SQIVND (reference sequence). This CDR3 spans 13 amino acids. The V end was cut by 8 bases, the J end by 1 base, with 11 bases between. The CDR3, as DNA: TGTGCCAGTGATACAGGGTATAACTATGGCTACACCTTC. Its translation is CASDTGYNYGYTF. The full variable domain, its missing parts supplied by reference TRBV19 and TRBJ1-2, is DGGITQSPKYLFRKEGQNVTLSCEQNLNHDAMYWYRQDPGQGLRLIYYSQIVNDFQKGDIAEGYSVSREKKESFPLTVTSAQKNPTAFYLCASDTGYNYGYTFGSGTRLTVV.

The genes are TRBV4-1 and TRBJ2-7, with 12 bases fitting TRBD2. With V trimmed by 2 bases and J by 1 base, 3 bases remained unmatched. The CDR3 has 16 amino acids. Germline V gene sequence: CDR1 MGHRA, CDR2 YSYEKL. The CDR3 nucleotides are TGCGCCAGCAGCCAACCGACTAGCGGGGGTTCCTACGAGCAGTACTTC. Amino acids: CASSQPTSGGSYEQYF.

The rearrangement uses TRBV5-1 and TRBJ2-6; D is undetermined. CDR1 SGHRS and CDR2 YFSETQ come from the germline V gene. V was shortened by 0 bases and J by 0 bases, with 4 bases between the two germline ends. The CDR3 has 15 residues. This CDR3 is CASSLGASGANVLTF. The CDR3 DNA is TGCGCCAGCAGCTTGGGGGCCTCTGGGGCCAACGTCCTGACTTTC.

The chain employs TRBV27 and TRBJ1-2; no definite D call. Per the germline V gene, CDR1 is MNHEY and CDR2 is SMNVEV (reference sequence). V was clipped by 1 base and J by 2 bases, with 5 bases between them. This CDR3 contains 13 residues. For the CDR3, the DNA is TGTGCCAGCAGTTTATTAGGGAACTATGGCTACACCTTC. As protein: CASSLLGNYGYTF.

The chain employs TRBV6-5 and TRBJ2-6; possible D gene TRBD1, 8 bases. Deletions cut 2 bases from V and 1 base from J, with 18 bases between. CDR3 length: 19 amino acids. Per the germline V gene, CDR1 is MNHEY and CDR2 is SVGAGI. CDR3 protein: CASSYAGRGRGSGANVLTF. CDR3 in DNA: TGTGCCAGCAGTTACGCCGGCAGGGGGCGGGGGTCTGGGGCCAACGTCCTGACTTTC.

A single count supports this clonotype. This rearrangement joins TRBV6-5 to TRBJ2-7, with a possible D match to TRBD2 (5 bases). There are 11 residues in the CDR3. Germline loops: CDR1 MNHEY, CDR2 SVGAGI. V shed 6 bases and J shed 11 bases, with 14 bases lying between them. The chain's CDR3 is CASRYWTQEYF. In DNA form, the CDR3 reads TGTGCCAGCAGGTATTGGACTCAGGAGTACTTC.

V gene TRBV7-2 combines with J gene TRBJ1-3; no reliable D call. Trimming cost V 2 bases and J 0 bases, with 8 bases left between them. CDR3 length: 15 residues. Germline assignment: CDR1 SGHTA and CDR2 FQGNSA. CDR3 coding DNA: TGTGCCAGCAGCTTAACCACACTCTCTGGAAACACCATATATTTT. It encodes CASSLTTLSGNTIYF.

The CDR3 region is CASSRLAGRTGELFF. The CDR3 DNA reads TGTGCCAGCAGCCGACTAGCGGGGCGAACCGGGGAGCTGTTTTTT. J is TRBJ2-2 and V is TRBV11-2; 11 bases align to TRBD2. The CDR3 loop spans 15 amino acids. CDR1 is SGHAT, CDR2 FQNNGV, per germline. The ends lost 5 bases at V and 5 bases at J; junction bases unmatched: 4.

V and J are TRBV28 and TRBJ1-5; D is uncertain. V was cut by 1 base and J by 5 bases, with 9 bases left in between. Germline lookup yields CDR1 MDHEN and CDR2 SYDVKM. This CDR3 comprises 14 residues. The CDR3 DNA is TGTGCCAGCAGTTTATTAGGAGGGTATCAGCCCCAGCATTTT. This translates into CASSLLGGYQPQHF.

The V gene is TRBV4-2, the J gene TRBJ2-1; 13 bases map to TRBD2. The V and J ends lost 0 bases and 11 bases, in that order; junction bases with no gene match: 1. CDR3 length: 14 amino acids. Germline V CDR1 and CDR2: LGHNA, YNFKEQ. Here the CDR3 DNA reads TGTGCCAGCAGCCAAGAACTAGCGGGGGGGAAGCAGTTCTTC. This codes for CASSQELAGGKQFF.